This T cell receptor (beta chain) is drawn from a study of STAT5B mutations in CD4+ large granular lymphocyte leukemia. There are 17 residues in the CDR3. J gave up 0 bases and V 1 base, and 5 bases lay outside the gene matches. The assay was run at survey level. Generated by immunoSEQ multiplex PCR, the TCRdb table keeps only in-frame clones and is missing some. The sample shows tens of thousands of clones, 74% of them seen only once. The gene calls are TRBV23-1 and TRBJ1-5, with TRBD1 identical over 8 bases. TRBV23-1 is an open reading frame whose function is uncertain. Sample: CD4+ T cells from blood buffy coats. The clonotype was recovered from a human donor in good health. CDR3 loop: CASSQLQGEGSNQPQHF. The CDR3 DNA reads TGCGCCAGCAGTCAATTACAGGGGGAGGGTAGCAATCAGCCCCAGCATTTT.